This T cell receptor (beta chain) was captured in a study of blood T cell repertoires in COVID-19. Study-level information: COVID-19 samples from acute and convalescent phases originated in the United States, Italy and Spain. PBMCs, B-cell-depleted T cells, or T cells were the source of the cDNA or gDNA that made up the material.

In the authors' methods: Nucleated cell number was recorded as an estimate derived from reference gene primer amplification. Here immunoSEQ multiplex PCR was the method, and the copy in TCRdb shows in-frame clones only, minus some. V, J and clone size reflect that table, while D and trimming were determined from the DNA. Of 250,000 or so clones in the sample, around 82% were seen once. Losses at the gene ends were 10 bases for V and 6 bases for J; bases not matched to a gene: 11. The CDR3 runs to 14 residues. CDR1 MNHEY and CDR2 SMNVEV come from the germline V gene (reference sequence). The sequenced material came from peripheral blood. The chain recombines TRBV27 with TRBJ1-5; 8 bases agree with TRBD1. The sequence was collected from a woman in her 70s with acute or convalescent COVID-19. The CDR3 DNA is TGTGCCACCCGACAGGGGATCGAAGGTCAGCCCCAGCATTTT. It is translated as CATRQGIEGQPQHF.